One sample yielded the 2 T cell receptor beta chains listed below, sequenced in a study of T-cell memory formation after mild COVID-19. One entry per CDR3 protein results from TCRdb running MiXCR on the 5' RACE reads. The sample includes under 400,000 distinct CDR3 sequences, around 27% seen only once; the top ten take roughly 13%. Sequencing input: PBMCs or a T cell subset sorted from them (not recorded which). These receptors originate from an adult woman who had mild COVID-19 (a few samples of this study predate the infection). Cell type and time point are not known.

The J gene is TRBJ2-5, the V gene TRBV12-3 or TRBV12-4, with D unclear. Trimming left V 3 bases short and J 3 bases short, with 8 bases between. CDR3 size: 13 residues. The CDR3 region has the DNA TGTGCCAGCAGTTTCGAGTTTAAAGAGACCCAGTACTTC. Translated, it gives CASSFEFKETQYF.

The V and J genes are TRBV12-3 or TRBV12-4 and TRBJ2-1, with D uncertain. The V end was cut by 6 bases, the J end by 5 bases, with 11 bases between. The CDR3 spans 13 residues. CDR3 in DNA: TGTGCCAGCAGCTCGTTCGAAAACAATGAGCAGTTCTTC. Translating it yields CASSSFENNEQFF.